This T cell receptor beta chain was documented in a study of human thymus T cells. During corrective heart surgery, resections were taken, and the thymus tissue came from them. The donor group consisted of healthy Finnish infants who were having corrective surgery for congenital heart defects. Study observations and caveats: Thymic repertoires overlap heavily among unrelated individuals, related research has reported. Both thymic and peripheral blood repertoires showed apparently biased V and J usage.

Assay: immunoSEQ multiplex PCR; the TCRdb copy retains only in-frame clones and omits some. The top ten clones hold roughly 0.03% of a sample with about 78,000 clones, 95% to 98% of them seen once. The CDR3 sequence is 16 residues long. In germline, CDR1 is MNHEY, CDR2 SVGAGI. V was clipped by 2 bases and J by 2 bases, with 13 bases between them. Turning to this clone: The antigen is not known.

The sequence came from a boy less than two years old with a congenital heart defect but otherwise immunologically healthy. The rearrangement joins TRBV6-5 to TRBJ2-1, with D tentatively TRBD1 or TRBD2 (5 bases each). Sequencing input: thymus tissue. The CDR3, as DNA: TGTGCCAGCAGTTACGGGACGTCGATTACCTACAATGAGCAGTTCTTC. This codes for CASSYGTSITYNEQFF.